One T cell receptor beta chain is described in this entry. The Seattle site enrolled patients during active infection and followed them longitudinally. The entry originates in a study of blood T cell repertoires in COVID-19. As processed by the authors: Amplification with reference gene primers provided the estimates of nucleated cell counts. TCRdb keeps only in-frame clones here, not all; method: immunoSEQ multiplex PCR. V, J and clone size are those of that table, while D and trimming were read from the DNA. The sample records some 400,000 clones, approximately 87% being singletons. Per germline, CDR1 LNHDA and CDR2 SQIVND (reference sequence). The junction had 4 bases not matched to a gene; V was cut back by 4 bases and J by 2 bases. The CDR3 runs 14 residues.

The rearrangement links TRBV19 to TRBJ2-7; 8 bases are a match to TRBD2. What was sequenced was peripheral blood. The origin of this receptor is an older woman with COVID-19, enrolled during active disease. The CDR3 DNA is TGTGCCAGTAGTACTACGACTAGCGCCTACGAGCAGTACTTC. It yields the protein CASSTTTSAYEQYF.